The entry that follows covers one TCR beta chain sequence. The target antigen is unknown. This sample was included in a study of beta chain features in type 1 diabetes. The CDR3 spans 16 residues. V was pared by 7 bases and J by 0 bases, with 17 bases between. CDR1 and CDR2 from the germline V gene are SGHRS and YFSETQ. Study conclusions and caveats: These data did not resolve whether HLA type affects TCRB rearrangement. In the patient group, naive, central memory and Treg TCRB repertoires seemed more alike than in the healthy donor group.

Blood was collected once per donor into heparin, averaging approximately 0.11 L. cDNA synthesis used the whole RNA isolate, giving expressed TCRB sequences. Here immunoSEQ multiplex PCR was the method, and the copy in TCRdb shows in-frame clones only, minus some. The table has some 360,000 clones, around 20% seen once. The receptor was isolated from a woman aged 18-29 years in good health. The chain couples TRBV5-1 to TRBJ2-1, with D possibly being TRBD2 (6 bases). Sequencing used naive CD4+ T cells from blood. The CDR3: CASSVNAGSSYNEQFF. In DNA form, the CDR3 reads TGCGCCAGCTCAGTGAACGCGGGGAGCTCCTACAATGAGCAGTTCTTC.